This TCR beta chain was recorded in a study of shared clonotypes between healthy human individuals. Per germline, CDR1 SGHRS and CDR2 YFSETQ. V was clipped by 3 bases and J by 8 bases; unmatched bases: 10. The CDR3 has 15 amino acids. Clones were sequenced by immunoSEQ multiplex PCR, and TCRdb holds only the in-frame ones, with some missing. This table holds some 1.5 million clones, approximately 96% found once. The sequence derives from a young man in good health. The sequenced sample was naive CD4+ T cells sorted from blood. Subset meaning: CD45RA+ positively selected. The chain recombines TRBV5-1 with TRBJ2-1; 8 bases fit TRBD1. CDR3 protein: CASSSGQGYEYEQFF. In DNA, the CDR3 is TGCGCCAGCAGCTCAGGACAGGGTTATGAATATGAGCAGTTCTTC.